This T cell receptor (beta chain) came from a study of shared clonotypes between healthy human individuals. Study details: The donor pool was made up of two women and three men aged 18 to 49. Study-wide results and caveats: Sample collection involved blood only; tissue repertoires are likely different.

Data came from immunoSEQ multiplex PCR; TCRdb stores just in-frame clones and leaves some out. The sample consists of roughly 2,000,000 clones, roughly 95% of them appearing once. The V gene's germline CDR1 is MNHEY and CDR2 SVGAGI. The V gene lost 4 bases and the J gene lost 6 bases, with 7 bases spanning the gap. The length of the CDR3 is 12 residues. CD8 cells regarded as naive lacked CD45RO, were positively chosen for CCR7, and omitted terminally differentiated effector memory CD45RA+ cells. Notes on this clone: What it recognizes is unknown.

Sequenced input: naive CD8+ T cells sorted from blood. The chain employs TRBV6-5 and TRBJ1-5; TRBD1 is a possible D gene (5 bases). The TCR comes from a man younger than 30 in good health. The CDR3 DNA reads as TGTGCCAGCAGTTCCCAGGGTCAGCCCCAGCATTTT. Encoded protein: CASSSQGQPQHF.